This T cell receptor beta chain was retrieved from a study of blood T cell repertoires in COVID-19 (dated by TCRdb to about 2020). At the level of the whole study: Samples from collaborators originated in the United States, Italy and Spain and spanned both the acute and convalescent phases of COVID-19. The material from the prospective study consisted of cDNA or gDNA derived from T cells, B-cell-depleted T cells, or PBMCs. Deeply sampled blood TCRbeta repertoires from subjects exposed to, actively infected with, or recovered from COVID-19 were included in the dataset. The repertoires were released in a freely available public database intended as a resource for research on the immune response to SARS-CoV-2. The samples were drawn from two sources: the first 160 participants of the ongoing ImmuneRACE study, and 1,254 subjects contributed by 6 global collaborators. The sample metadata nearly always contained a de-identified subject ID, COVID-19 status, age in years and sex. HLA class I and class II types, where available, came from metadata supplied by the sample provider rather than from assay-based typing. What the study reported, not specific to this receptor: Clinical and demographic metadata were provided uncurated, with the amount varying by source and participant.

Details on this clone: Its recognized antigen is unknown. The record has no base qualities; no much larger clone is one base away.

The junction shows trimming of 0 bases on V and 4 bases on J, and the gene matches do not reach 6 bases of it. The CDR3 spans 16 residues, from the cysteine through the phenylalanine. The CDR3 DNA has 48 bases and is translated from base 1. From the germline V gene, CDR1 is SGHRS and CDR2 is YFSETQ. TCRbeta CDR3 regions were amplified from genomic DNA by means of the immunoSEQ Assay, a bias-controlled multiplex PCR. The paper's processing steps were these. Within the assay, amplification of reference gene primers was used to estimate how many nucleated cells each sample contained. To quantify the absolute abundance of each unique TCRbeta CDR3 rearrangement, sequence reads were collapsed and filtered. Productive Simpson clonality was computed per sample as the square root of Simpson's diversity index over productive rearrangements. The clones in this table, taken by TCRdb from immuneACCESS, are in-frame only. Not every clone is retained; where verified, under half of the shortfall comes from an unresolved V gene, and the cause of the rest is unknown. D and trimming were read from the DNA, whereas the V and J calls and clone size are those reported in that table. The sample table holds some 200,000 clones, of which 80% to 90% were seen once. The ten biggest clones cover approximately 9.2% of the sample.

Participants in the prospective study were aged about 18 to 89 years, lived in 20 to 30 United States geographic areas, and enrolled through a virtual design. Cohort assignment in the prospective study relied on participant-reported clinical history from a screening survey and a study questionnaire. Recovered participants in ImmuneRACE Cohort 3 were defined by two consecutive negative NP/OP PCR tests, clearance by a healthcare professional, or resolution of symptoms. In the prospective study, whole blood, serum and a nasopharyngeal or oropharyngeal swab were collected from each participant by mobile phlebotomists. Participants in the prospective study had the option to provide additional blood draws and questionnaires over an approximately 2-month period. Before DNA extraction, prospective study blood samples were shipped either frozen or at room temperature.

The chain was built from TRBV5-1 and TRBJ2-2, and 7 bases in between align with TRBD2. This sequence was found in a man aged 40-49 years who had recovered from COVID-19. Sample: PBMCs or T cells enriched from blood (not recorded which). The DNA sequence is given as TGCGCCAGCAGCTTGGAGGGTCCGGGGGGCACCGGGGAGCTGTTTTTT. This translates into CASSLEGPGGTGELFF.